The 21 T cell receptor beta chains listed next were all sequenced from one sample in a study of blood T cell repertoires in COVID-19 (dated by TCRdb to about 2020). Receptor amplification or capture employed the immunoSEQ multiplex PCR assay. As stored in TCRdb, this immuneACCESS dataset retains in-frame rearrangements with V and J assigned. A fraction of the clones does not appear; measured against another copy, unresolved V genes explain less than half of the discrepancy, and the remainder lacks a known reason. In this sample the table shows around 180,000 clones, around 77% of which occur a single time. The ten top clones hold 6.5% of the sample. The sequencing sample was made of peripheral blood. The origin of the receptors is a man between 65 and 85 years old with active or convalescent COVID-19.

CDR3 in DNA: TGCGCCAGCAGCCAAGATATCGTTTTTTGGGGGTCAGGGGCCGATCAGCCCCAGCATTTT. Translating gives CASSQDIVFWGSGADQPQHF. The gene calls are TRBV4-3 and TRBJ1-5; tentatively, D is TRBD1 (6 bases). CDR1 is LGHNA and CDR2 is YSLEER in the germline V gene. The CDR3 loop spans 20 amino acids. Trimming took 0 bases from V and 5 from J, leaving 26 bases between them.

This chain links TRBV6-5 with TRBJ1-2; 8 bases map to TRBD1. With 0 bases clipped from V and 9 bases from J, the junction kept 12 bases outside the gene matches. Germline CDR1 MNHEY, CDR2 SVGAGI. The CDR3 covers 16 residues. CDR3 DNA: TGTGCCAGCAGTTACTCGTTAGTGGCACAGGGGGGCCGCTACACCTTC. Its protein is CASSYSLVAQGGRYTF.

The chain employs TRBV5-6 and TRBJ2-3; TRBD2 aligns across 7 bases. This CDR3 has 15 amino acids. The V gene's germline CDR1 is SGHDT and CDR2 YYEEEE. Trimming took 4 bases from V and 0 from J; bases not matched to a gene: 5. This CDR3 is CASSGLGGSTDTQYF. The CDR3 DNA sequence: TGTGCCAGCAGCGGACTCGGGGGGAGCACAGATACGCAGTATTTT.

This clone appeared a few times. The chain carries TRBV5-1 and TRBJ1-4, with 9 bases that match TRBD1. The CDR3 loop spans 15 amino acids. Per the germline V gene, CDR1 is SGHRS and CDR2 is YFSETQ. With 4 bases clipped from V and 7 bases from J, the junction kept 8 bases outside the gene matches. Here the CDR3 DNA reads TGCGCCAGCAGCCTACTGGGACAGGGAACTGAAAAACTGTTTTTT. Protein: CASSLLGQGTEKLFF. The full variable domain, its missing parts supplied by reference TRBV5-1 and TRBJ1-4, is KAGVTQTPRYLIKTRGQQVTLSCSPISGHRSVSWYQQTPGQGLQFLFEYFSETQRNKGNFPGRFSGRQFSNSRSEMNVSTLELGDSALYLCASSLLGQGTEKLFFGSGTQLSVL.

The chain joins TRBV7-9 to TRBJ1-4; no definite D call. The germline CDR1 and CDR2 sequences are SEHNR and FQNEAQ (reference sequence). V lost 7 bases to trimming and J lost 6 bases, with 12 bases between them. The CDR3 is made up of 13 amino acids. CDR3 sequence: CASNFRHDEKLFF. In nucleotides, the CDR3 is TGTGCCAGCAACTTTCGACACGATGAAAAACTGTTTTTT.

The chain has TRBV5-1 and TRBJ2-1; possibly TRBD2 for D (5 bases). The CDR3 spans 12 residues. V was shortened by 1 base and J by 15 bases, with 14 bases between the two germline ends. Germline loops: CDR1 SGHRS, CDR2 YFSETQ. The CDR3 region has the DNA TGCGCCAGCAGCTTGTATACGGGATTGTGGTTCTTC. This sequence encodes CASSLYTGLWFF.

This chain connects TRBV7-8 to TRBJ2-7; perhaps TRBD1 as D (6 bases). V lost 5 bases and J lost 3, with 20 bases in between. Germline V gene sequence: CDR1 SGHVS, CDR2 FQNEAQ. The CDR3 extends over 16 amino acids. The CDR3 nucleotides read TGTGCCAGCAGCGCCCCACTTAGGGCAGGGGACTACGAGCAGTACTTC. It encodes CASSAPLRAGDYEQYF.

The chain is built from TRBV4-1 and TRBJ2-1; 12 nucleotides align to TRBD2. Germline lookup yields CDR1 MGHRA and CDR2 YSYEKL. The V and J ends lost 1 base and 9 bases, in that order; junction bases with no gene match: 10. The CDR3 runs to 17 residues. The CDR3, as DNA: TGCGCCAGCAGCCAAGGTACTAGCGGGAGGAACGGGAGTGAGCAGTTCTTC. Amino acid sequence: CASSQGTSGRNGSEQFF.

This clone was recorded only once. This chain uses TRBV2 with TRBJ2-7; 10 positions match TRBD1. This CDR3 is 14 amino acids long. Germline V CDR1 and CDR2: SNHLY, FYNNEI. J was trimmed by 3 bases and V by 4 bases; bases with no gene match: 3. CDR3 nucleotides: TGTGCCAGCAGTGCTTGGACAGGGGGCTACGAGCAGTACTTC. Amino acids: CASSAWTGGYEQYF. Variable domain in full (rest from reference TRBV2 and TRBJ2-7): EPEVTQTPSHQVTQMGQEVILRCVPISNHLYFYWYRQILGQKVEFLVSFYNNEISEKSEIFDDQFSVERPDGSNFTLKIRSTKLEDSAMYFCASSAWTGGYEQYFGPGTRLTVT.

This clone has only one observation. The chain couples TRBV7-6 to TRBJ1-1; D remains unclear. The ends were cut back, 1 base at V and 1 base at J, with 4 bases in the middle. CDR1 and CDR2 (germline): SGHVS, FNYEAQ. The CDR3 is 13 amino acids. For the CDR3, the DNA is TGTGCCAGCAGCTTAGAACAGAACACTGAAGCTTTCTTT. Its translation is CASSLEQNTEAFF.

V usage is TRBV5-6 and J usage is TRBJ1-2, with TRBD1 matching over 8 bases. V lost 1 base, J lost 0 bases, and 2 bases stayed unmatched. This CDR3 has 15 residues. From germline, CDR1 is SGHDT and CDR2 YYEEEE. The CDR3 protein is CASSLTGGPNYGYTF. The CDR3 nucleotides read TGTGCCAGCAGCTTGACAGGGGGACCTAACTATGGCTACACCTTC.

This chain connects TRBV5-6 to TRBJ1-4, with 7 bases identical to TRBD1. J was trimmed by 7 bases and V by 4 bases; bases with no gene match: 7. Per the germline V gene, CDR1 is SGHDT and CDR2 is YYEEEE. The CDR3 has 14 residues. The CDR3 sequence: CASSLQGVSEKLFF. The DNA of the CDR3 is TGTGCCAGCAGCCTCCAGGGGGTTAGTGAAAAACTGTTTTTT. Full variable domain (missing parts from reference TRBV5-6 and TRBJ1-4): DAGVTQSPTHLIKTRGQQVTLRCSPKSGHDTVSWYQQALGQGPQFIFQYYEEEERQRGNFPDRFSGHQFPNYSSELNVNALLLGDSALYLCASSLQGVSEKLFFGSGTQLSVL.

A few counts support this clone. The sample contains more than one DNA sequence encoding this CDR3. This chain joins TRBV5-1 and TRBJ1-1, with 7 bases matching TRBD1. Trimming at V came to 4 bases and at J to 5 bases, leaving 5 bases not matched to a gene. CDR1 is SGHRS, CDR2 YFSETQ, per germline. The CDR3 runs 13 residues. The CDR3 DNA reads as TGCGCCAGCAGCCTGCAGGGGGTGACTGAAGCTTTCTTT. Its protein product is CASSLQGVTEAFF.

This clone came up a few times. This sequence joins TRBV2 and TRBJ1-2; TRBD1 agrees at 8 bases. Looked up from germline, CDR1 is SNHLY and CDR2 is FYNNEI. This CDR3 comprises 11 residues. The V segment lost 7 bases and the J segment 7 bases; nucleotides outside the gene matches: 2. The DNA of the CDR3 is TGTGCCAGCACCGGACAGGGTGGCTACACCTTC. Amino acids: CASTGQGGYTF.

This clone occurred once. This chain uses TRBV2 with TRBJ2-5; 11 bases align to TRBD1. The length of the CDR3 is 15 residues. The germline gives CDR1 SNHLY, CDR2 FYNNEI. V was clipped by 2 bases and J by 9 bases; unmatched bases: 8. The CDR3 DNA reads as TGTGCCAGCAGTGAACTAGGGACAGGGGGGTTCCCCCAGTACTTC. Its translation is CASSELGTGGFPQYF. Combining the CDR3 with reference TRBV2 and TRBJ2-5 gives the whole variable domain EPEVTQTPSHQVTQMGQEVILRCVPISNHLYFYWYRQILGQKVEFLVSFYNNEISEKSEIFDDQFSVERPDGSNFTLKIRSTKLEDSAMYFCASSELGTGGFPQYFGPGTRLLVL.

The chain employs TRBV6-5 and TRBJ2-2; no clear D. Trimming cost V 0 bases and J 0 bases, with 8 bases left between them. The CDR3 loop spans 16 amino acids. Germline CDR1 and CDR2: MNHEY and SVGAGI. CDR3 protein: CASSYSMGTNTGELFF. The CDR3 coding sequence is TGTGCCAGCAGTTACTCGATGGGCACGAACACCGGGGAGCTGTTTTTT.

This clone was picked up a small number of times. One end of the junction fails to match germline, which may point to a read error. V usage is TRBV6-1 and J usage is TRBJ2-7; D remains unclear. The CDR3 extends over 11 amino acids. CDR1 and CDR2 from the germline V gene are MNHNS and SASEGT. The DNA for the CDR3 is TGTGCCAGCAGTGAAGCGAATTGGTTGAGTTTC. Its translation: CASSEANWLSF.

This clone was seen once. The chain employs TRBV5-1 and TRBJ2-5, with D possibly being TRBD1 (5 bases). The CDR3 covers 14 residues. V shed 8 bases and J shed 9 bases, with 23 bases lying between them. The germline CDR1 and CDR2 sequences are SGHRS and YFSETQ. The CDR3 DNA follows: TGCGCCAGTAAAGGGGCCGCAGCCACCGGGCCCCAGTACTTC. Encoded protein: CASKGAAATGPQYF.

The chain uses TRBV5-1 and TRBJ2-5; TRBD2 aligns across 13 bases. The germline CDR1 and CDR2 sequences are SGHRS and YFSETQ. The CDR3 runs 17 residues. Trimming at V came to 4 bases and at J to 5 bases, leaving 11 bases not matched to a gene. CDR3 DNA: TGCGCCAGCAGCCCCGGGACTAGCGGGGCCGGGGGGGAGACCCAGTACTTC. It codes for CASSPGTSGAGGETQYF. The full variable domain, its missing parts supplied by reference TRBV5-1 and TRBJ2-5, is KAGVTQTPRYLIKTRGQQVTLSCSPISGHRSVSWYQQTPGQGLQFLFEYFSETQRNKGNFPGRFSGRQFSNSRSEMNVSTLELGDSALYLCASSPGTSGAGGETQYFGPGTRLLVL.

This chain joins TRBV6-5 and TRBJ1-2, with 8 bases that match TRBD1. The V gene end was trimmed by 8 bases and the J gene end by 3 bases; junction bases not matched to a gene: 5. This CDR3 spans 13 amino acids. Germline CDR1 and CDR2: MNHEY and SVGAGI. This chain's CDR3 is CASEDRVDYGYTF. CDR3 in DNA: TGTGCCAGCGAGGACAGGGTAGACTATGGCTACACCTTC.

V is TRBV12-3 or TRBV12-4 and J is TRBJ1-1, with D unclear. The CDR3 covers 13 residues. V was pared by 11 bases and J by 0 bases, with 13 bases between. CDR3 amino acids: CASRGFMNTEAFF. CDR3 sequence (DNA): TGTGCCTCCCGGGGATTCATGAACACTGAAGCTTTCTTT.